This record looks at one T cell receptor beta chain sequence and its context. As handled by the study authors: Reference gene primer amplification yielded estimated nucleated cell counts. This table comes from immunoSEQ multiplex PCR, and its TCRdb copy is limited to in-frame clones, with some not included. V and J calls and clone size follow that table, whereas D and trimming were derived from the DNA. The data hold 150,000 to 200,000 clones, with roughly 85% observed a single time. The sample is drawn from a study of blood T cell repertoires in COVID-19. Germline lookup yields CDR1 MNHEY and CDR2 SVGEGT. This CDR3 contains 17 residues. Losses at the gene ends were 2 bases for V and 2 bases for J; bases not matched to a gene: 9. Individuals drawn from 24 US areas were about 18 to 95 years old. Participants had their cohort set by participant-reported clinical history.

The sequence was obtained from a woman under 30 who had recovered from COVID-19. The chain recombines TRBV6-2 or TRBV6-3 with TRBJ1-2; 9 nucleotides match TRBD1. Input material: PBMCs or T cells enriched from blood (not recorded which). The CDR3 loop reads CASSYGTGGSTNYGYTF. The DNA for the CDR3 is TGTGCCAGCAGTTACGGAACAGGGGGCTCTACCAACTATGGCTACACCTTC.